These 19 T cell receptor beta chains share one sample of origin, sequenced in a study of a mutant IDH1 vaccine in newly diagnosed glioma. No antigens are known for them. Data came from immunoSEQ multiplex PCR; TCRdb stores just in-frame clones and leaves some out. The table shows approximately 61,000 clones, with about 80% occurring only once. This sample's time point: week 11, during vaccination. Each dose of the vaccine consisted of 300 ug of mutant IDH1 20-mer peptide, with topical imiquimod. This specimen was PBMCs, taken from a glioma patient whose treatment included an IDH1 peptide vaccine. Receptors originate from a man aged 50 or older with glioma.

The chain carries TRBV10-3 and TRBJ2-3, with 7 positions matching TRBD2. CDR1 is ENHRY and CDR2 is SYGVKD in the germline V gene. The length of the CDR3 is 14 residues. V was pared by 4 bases and J by 6 bases, with 7 bases of the junction left unmatched. The CDR3 region is CAISVTGGSDTQYF. CDR3 DNA: TGTGCCATCAGTGTGACGGGGGGTTCCGATACGCAGTATTTT.

The chain has TRBV28 and TRBJ1-5; 7 bases map to TRBD1. CDR3 length: 18 residues. V was clipped by 6 bases and J by 0 bases; unmatched bases: 14. Germline V gene data show CDR1 as MDHEN and CDR2 as SYDVKM. The CDR3 loop reads CASRIYGQAPGSNQPQHF. In DNA form, the CDR3 reads TGTGCCAGCAGAATATACGGACAGGCCCCTGGTAGCAATCAGCCCCAGCATTTT.

The V call is TRBV7-2, the J call TRBJ2-7; D call uncertain. The CDR3 has 14 residues. The V gene lost 1 base and the J gene lost 6 bases, with 13 bases spanning the gap. CDR1 and CDR2 from the germline V gene are SGHTA and FQGNSA. The CDR3 reads CASSLDRPHPEQYF. CDR3 sequence (DNA): TGTGCCAGCAGCTTAGATCGCCCACACCCCGAGCAGTACTTC.

This clone was picked up one time. CDR3 nucleotide sequence: TGTGCCTCGCACGTGGGGGCTAGTTATACTGAAGCTTTCTTT. Translation: CASHVGASYTEAFF. The chain uses TRBV2 and TRBJ1-1, with TRBD1 as a possible D gene (6 bases). CDR1 is SNHLY and CDR2 is FYNNEI in the germline V gene. The CDR3 contains 14 residues. V was pared by 11 bases and J by 5 bases, with 21 bases between.

This chain's CDR3 is CASSPKSGQETQYF. DNA for the CDR3: TGTGCCAGCAGTCCCAAAAGTGGGCAAGAGACCCAGTACTTC. This rearrangement joins TRBV2 to TRBJ2-5; D not certain. The length of the CDR3 is 14 residues. With 5 bases removed from V and 2 bases from J, the gap between germline ends came to 12 bases. From germline, CDR1 is SNHLY and CDR2 FYNNEI.

This rearrangement joins TRBV5-1 to TRBJ1-3, with D unresolved. V was cut by 4 bases and J by 0 bases, with 14 bases left in between. CDR1 and CDR2 from the germline V gene are SGHRS and YFSETQ. The CDR3 consists of 16 residues. CDR3 amino acids: CASSPSIDASGNTIYF. The CDR3 DNA is TGCGCCAGCAGCCCCTCAATCGACGCCTCTGGAAACACCATATATTTT.

This chain links TRBV4-1 with TRBJ2-6; D is unclear. The germline CDR1 and CDR2 sequences are MGHRA and YSYEKL. The CDR3 spans 16 residues. V was trimmed by 1 base and J by 0 bases, leaving 7 bases between them. CDR3 in DNA: TGCGCCAGCAGCCAAGTAGGGTTCTCTGGGGCCAACGTCCTGACTTTC. Translating it yields CASSQVGFSGANVLTF.

The chain uses TRBV27 and TRBJ1-3, with D uncertain. The CDR3 sequence is 12 residues long. Between the trimmed V and J ends, which lost 6 bases and 2 bases, there was a span of 5 bases. Per the germline V gene, CDR1 is MNHEY and CDR2 is SMNVEV (reference sequence). As DNA, the CDR3 is TGTGCCAGCAGCGAACCTGGAAACACCATATATTTT. Protein: CASSEPGNTIYF.

The chain combines TRBV4-2 with TRBJ2-2; a possible D gene is TRBD1 (5 bases). This CDR3 has 15 residues. V lost 1 base, J lost 7 bases, and 13 bases lay in between. Per germline, CDR1 LGHNA and CDR2 YNFKEQ. The CDR3 region is CASSQVAGDSGELFF. The CDR3 DNA is TGTGCCAGCAGCCAAGTTGCAGGTGACAGCGGGGAGCTGTTTTTT.

The rearrangement joins TRBV2 to TRBJ2-7; the D is unclear. Trimming took 3 bases from V and 4 from J, leaving 16 bases between them. Germline V lookup: CDR1 SNHLY, CDR2 FYNNEI. The CDR3 extends over 15 amino acids. CDR3 sequence (DNA): TGTGCCAGCAGTGAGGGCATAGGGCCAGGATACGAGCAGTACTTC. Translating gives CASSEGIGPGYEQYF.

The rearrangement uses TRBV20-1 and TRBJ2-7; D not resolved. In germline, CDR1 is DFQATT, CDR2 SNEGSKA (reference sequence). The CDR3 has 11 residues. The CDR3 nucleotides are TGCAGCCCCGGGCCGACCTACGAGCAGTACTTC. This codes for CSPGPTYEQYF.

There are many counts of this clone. The chain couples TRBV7-9 to TRBJ2-7; D ambiguous. Germline V gene sequence: CDR1 SEHNR, CDR2 FQNEAQ (reference sequence). The CDR3 runs 14 residues. V lost 2 bases, J lost 5 bases, and 13 bases lay in between. The CDR3 here is CASSLFGRPHEQYF. DNA of the CDR3: TGTGCCAGCAGCTTATTCGGCAGGCCCCACGAGCAGTACTTC. Based on the CDR3 plus reference TRBV7-9 and TRBJ2-7, the full variable domain is DTGVSQNPRHKITKRGQNVTFRCDPISEHNRLYWYRQTLGQGPEFLTYFQNEAQLEKSRLLSDRFSAERPKGSFSTLEIQRTEQGDSAMYLCASSLFGRPHEQYFGPGTRLTVT.

The CDR3 region has the DNA TGTGCCAGCAGACAGACCTCCTCTGGGGCCAACGTCCTGACTTTC. It encodes CASRQTSSGANVLTF. The chain employs TRBV5-6 and TRBJ2-6, with D unclear. Trimming pared 5 bases from V and 0 bases from J, leaving 9 bases between. CDR3 length: 15 residues. Germline CDR1 is SGHDT and CDR2 is YYEEEE.

This sequence joins TRBV7-2 and TRBJ1-1; D gene ambiguous. CDR1 and CDR2 (germline): SGHTA, FQGNSA. V was shortened by 1 base and J by 0 bases, with 3 bases between the two germline ends. This CDR3 is 13 amino acids long. The CDR3 is CASSLEVNTEAFF. In DNA, the CDR3 is TGTGCCAGCAGCTTAGAGGTGAACACTGAAGCTTTCTTT.

The J gene is TRBJ2-1, the V gene TRBV9; TRBD1 aligns across 7 bases. The CDR3 length is 14 residues. V trimming: 3 bases; J trimming: 3 bases; junction bases outside the gene matches: 3. Germline V gene sequence: CDR1 SGDLS, CDR2 YYNGEE. DNA for the CDR3: TGTGCCAGCAGCGAGGGACAGAGCTACAATGAGCAGTTCTTC. Its protein product is CASSEGQSYNEQFF.

V and J are TRBV7-9 and TRBJ1-2; D gene ambiguous. From germline, CDR1 is SEHNR and CDR2 FQNEAQ (reference sequence). The CDR3 consists of 15 residues. V was cut by 1 base and J by 2 bases, with 11 bases left in between. CDR3 in amino acids: CASSLDGPGNYGYTF. The CDR3 DNA sequence: TGTGCCAGCAGCTTAGACGGCCCCGGGAACTATGGCTACACCTTC.

The J gene is TRBJ2-1, the V gene TRBV2; 9 nucleotides line up with TRBD1. V trimming: 8 bases; J trimming: 4 bases; junction bases outside the gene matches: 9. The CDR3 loop spans 15 amino acids. CDR1 and CDR2 (germline): SNHLY, FYNNEI. The CDR3 protein is CASLPRGQGYNEQFF. CDR3 nucleotides: TGTGCCAGCCTTCCTAGGGGACAGGGATACAATGAGCAGTTCTTC.

This chain joins TRBV30 and TRBJ2-5, with 7 bases that match TRBD1. There are 13 residues in the CDR3. Germline trimming cut 5 bases from V and 3 bases from J; bases unmatched to any gene: 6. Germline assignment: CDR1 GTSNPN and CDR2 SVGIG (reference sequence). The CDR3 DNA is TGTGCCTGGCGCCGGGACAGCAAAGAGACCCAGTACTTC. Translating gives CAWRRDSKETQYF.

This clone was seen a handful of times. The chain joins TRBV30 to TRBJ1-1; D ambiguous. Between the trimmed V and J ends, which lost 4 bases and 5 bases, there was a span of 11 bases. Germline V gene sequence: CDR1 GTSNPN, CDR2 SVGIG (reference sequence). The CDR3 extends over 12 amino acids. CDR3: CAWKVRRTEAFF. For the CDR3, the DNA is TGTGCCTGGAAGGTCCGCCGAACTGAAGCTTTCTTT.